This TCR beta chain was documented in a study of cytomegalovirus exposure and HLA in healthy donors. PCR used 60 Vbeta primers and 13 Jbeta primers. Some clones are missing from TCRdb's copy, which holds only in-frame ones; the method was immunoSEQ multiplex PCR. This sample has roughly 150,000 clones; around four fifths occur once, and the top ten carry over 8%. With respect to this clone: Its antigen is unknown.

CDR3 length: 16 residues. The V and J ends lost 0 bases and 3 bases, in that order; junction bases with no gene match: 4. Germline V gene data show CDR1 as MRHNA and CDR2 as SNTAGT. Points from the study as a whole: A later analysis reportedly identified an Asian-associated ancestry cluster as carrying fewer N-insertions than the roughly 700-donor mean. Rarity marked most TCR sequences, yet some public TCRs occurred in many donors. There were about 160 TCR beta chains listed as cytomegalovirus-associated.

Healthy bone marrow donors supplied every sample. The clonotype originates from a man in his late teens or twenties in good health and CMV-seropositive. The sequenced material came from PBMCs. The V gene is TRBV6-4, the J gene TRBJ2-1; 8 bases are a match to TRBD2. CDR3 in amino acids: CASSDSRAGDYNEQFF. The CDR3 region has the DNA TGTGCCAGCAGTGACTCCCGAGCGGGAGACTACAATGAGCAGTTCTTC.